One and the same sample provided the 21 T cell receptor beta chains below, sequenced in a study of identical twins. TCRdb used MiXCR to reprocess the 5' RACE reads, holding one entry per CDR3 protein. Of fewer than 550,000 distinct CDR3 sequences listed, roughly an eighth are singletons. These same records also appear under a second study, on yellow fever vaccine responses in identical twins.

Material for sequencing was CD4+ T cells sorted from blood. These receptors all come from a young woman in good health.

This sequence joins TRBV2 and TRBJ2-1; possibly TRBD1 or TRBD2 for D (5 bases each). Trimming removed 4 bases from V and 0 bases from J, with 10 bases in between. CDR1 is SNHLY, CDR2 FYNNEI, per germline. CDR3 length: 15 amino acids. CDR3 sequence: CASSGDGVSYNEQFF. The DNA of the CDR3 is TGTGCCAGCAGTGGGGACGGAGTCTCCTACAATGAGCAGTTCTTC.

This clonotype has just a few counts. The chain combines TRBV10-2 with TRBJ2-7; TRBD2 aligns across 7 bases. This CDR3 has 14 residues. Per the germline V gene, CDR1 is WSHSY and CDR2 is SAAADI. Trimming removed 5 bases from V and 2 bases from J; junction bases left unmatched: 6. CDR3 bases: TGCGCCAGCAGTAACCCGGGACTAACCTACGAGCAGTACTTC. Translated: CASSNPGLTYEQYF.

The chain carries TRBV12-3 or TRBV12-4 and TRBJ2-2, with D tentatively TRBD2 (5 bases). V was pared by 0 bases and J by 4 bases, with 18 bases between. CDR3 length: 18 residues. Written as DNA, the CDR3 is TGTGCCAGCAGTTTAGCTCACTCCGAGACGGGAAGCACCGGGGAGCTGTTTTTT. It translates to CASSLAHSETGSTGELFF.

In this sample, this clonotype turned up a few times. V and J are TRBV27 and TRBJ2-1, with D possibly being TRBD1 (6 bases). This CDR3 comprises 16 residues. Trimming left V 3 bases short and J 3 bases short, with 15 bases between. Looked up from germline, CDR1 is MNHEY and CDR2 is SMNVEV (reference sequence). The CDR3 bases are TGTGCCAGCAGTTTTCAGGGCAGGGGAGACTACAATGAGCAGTTCTTC. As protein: CASSFQGRGDYNEQFF.

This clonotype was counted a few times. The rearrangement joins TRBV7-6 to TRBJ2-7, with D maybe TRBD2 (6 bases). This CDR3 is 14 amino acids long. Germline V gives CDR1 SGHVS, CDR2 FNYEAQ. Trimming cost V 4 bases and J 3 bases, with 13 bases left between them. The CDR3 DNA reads TGTGCCAGCAGCTCACAACCGGGGGACTACGAGCAGTACTTC. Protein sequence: CASSSQPGDYEQYF.

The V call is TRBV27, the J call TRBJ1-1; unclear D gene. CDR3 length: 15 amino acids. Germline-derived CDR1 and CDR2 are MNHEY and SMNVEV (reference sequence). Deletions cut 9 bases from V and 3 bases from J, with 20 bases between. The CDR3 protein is CARRISQALDTEAFF. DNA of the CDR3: TGTGCCAGAAGGATTTCTCAGGCATTGGACACTGAAGCTTTCTTT.

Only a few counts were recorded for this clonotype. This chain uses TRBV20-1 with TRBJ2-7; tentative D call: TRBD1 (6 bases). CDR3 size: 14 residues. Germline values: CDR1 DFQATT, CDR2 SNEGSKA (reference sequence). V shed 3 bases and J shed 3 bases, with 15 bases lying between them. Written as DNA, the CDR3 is TGCAGTGCTAGCAGGGGCGTCGAGCTCTACGAGCAGTACTTC. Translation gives CSASRGVELYEQYF.

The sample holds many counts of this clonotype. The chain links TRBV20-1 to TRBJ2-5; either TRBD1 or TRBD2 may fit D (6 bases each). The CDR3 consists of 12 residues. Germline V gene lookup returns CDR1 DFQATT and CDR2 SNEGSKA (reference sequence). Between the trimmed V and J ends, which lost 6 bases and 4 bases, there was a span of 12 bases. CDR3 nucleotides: TGCAGTGCCCTGGAGGGGGGAGAGACCCAGTACTTC. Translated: CSALEGGETQYF.

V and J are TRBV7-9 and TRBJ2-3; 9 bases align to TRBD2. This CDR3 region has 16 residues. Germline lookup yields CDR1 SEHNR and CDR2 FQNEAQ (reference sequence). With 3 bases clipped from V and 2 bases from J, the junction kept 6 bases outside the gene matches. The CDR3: CASSFAGLANTDTQYF. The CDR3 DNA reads TGTGCCAGCAGCTTCGCAGGACTAGCGAACACAGATACGCAGTATTTT.

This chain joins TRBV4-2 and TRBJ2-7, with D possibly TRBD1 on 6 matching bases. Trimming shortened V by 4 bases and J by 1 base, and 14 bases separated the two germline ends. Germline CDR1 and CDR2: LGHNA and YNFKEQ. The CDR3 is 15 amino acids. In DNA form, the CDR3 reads TGTGCCAGCAGCCCACACAGGGCTCCGTCCTACGAGCAGTACTTC. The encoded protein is CASSPHRAPSYEQYF.

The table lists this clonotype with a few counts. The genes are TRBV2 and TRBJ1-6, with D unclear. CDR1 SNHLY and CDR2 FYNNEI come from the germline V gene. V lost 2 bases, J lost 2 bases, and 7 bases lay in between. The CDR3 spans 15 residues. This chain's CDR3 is CASSELGAYNSPLHF. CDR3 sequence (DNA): TGTGCCAGCAGTGAACTCGGGGCCTATAATTCACCCCTCCACTTT.

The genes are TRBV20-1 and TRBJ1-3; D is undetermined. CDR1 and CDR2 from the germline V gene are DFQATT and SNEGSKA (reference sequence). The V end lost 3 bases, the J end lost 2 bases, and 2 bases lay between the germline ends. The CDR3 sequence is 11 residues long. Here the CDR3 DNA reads TGCAGTGCTAGGACTGGAAACACCATATATTTT. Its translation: CSARTGNTIYF.

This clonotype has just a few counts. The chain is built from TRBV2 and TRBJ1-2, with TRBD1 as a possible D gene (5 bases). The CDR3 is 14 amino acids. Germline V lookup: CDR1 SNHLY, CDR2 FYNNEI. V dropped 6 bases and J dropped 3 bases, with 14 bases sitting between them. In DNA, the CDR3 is TGTGCCAGCAGAGTGGCCAGGGCGGACTATGGCTACACCTTC. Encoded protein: CASRVARADYGYTF.

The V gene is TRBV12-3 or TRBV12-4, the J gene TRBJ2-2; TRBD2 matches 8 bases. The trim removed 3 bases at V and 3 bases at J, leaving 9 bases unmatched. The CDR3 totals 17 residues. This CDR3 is CASSFSPGGTDTGELFF. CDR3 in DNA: TGTGCCAGCAGTTTCAGCCCGGGAGGGACCGACACCGGGGAGCTGTTTTTT.

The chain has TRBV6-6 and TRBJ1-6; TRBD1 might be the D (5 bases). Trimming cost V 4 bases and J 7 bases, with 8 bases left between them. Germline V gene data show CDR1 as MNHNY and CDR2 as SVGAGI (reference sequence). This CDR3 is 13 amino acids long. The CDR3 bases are TGTGCCAGCAGTTCGGGACCGAATTCACCCCTCCACTTT. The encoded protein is CASSSGPNSPLHF.

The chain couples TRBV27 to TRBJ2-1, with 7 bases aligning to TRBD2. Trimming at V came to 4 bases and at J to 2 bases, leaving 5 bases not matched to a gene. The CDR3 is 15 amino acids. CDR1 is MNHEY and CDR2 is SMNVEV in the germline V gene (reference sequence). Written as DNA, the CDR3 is TGTGCCAGCAGTTCTCCCGGGACTACCTACAATGAGCAGTTCTTC. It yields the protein CASSSPGTTYNEQFF.

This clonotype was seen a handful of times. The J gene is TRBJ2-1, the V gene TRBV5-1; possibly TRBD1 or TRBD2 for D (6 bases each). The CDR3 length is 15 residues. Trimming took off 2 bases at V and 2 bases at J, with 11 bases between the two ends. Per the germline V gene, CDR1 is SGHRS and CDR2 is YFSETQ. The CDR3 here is CASSFGGTTYNEQFF. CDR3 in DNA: TGCGCCAGCAGCTTTGGGGGGACAACCTACAATGAGCAGTTCTTC.

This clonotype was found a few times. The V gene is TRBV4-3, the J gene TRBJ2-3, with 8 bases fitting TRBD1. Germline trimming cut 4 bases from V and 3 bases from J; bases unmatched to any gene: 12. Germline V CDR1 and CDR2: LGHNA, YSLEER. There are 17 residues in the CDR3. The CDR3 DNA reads TGCGCCAGCAGCCGGACTTACCGACAGGGGAAGACAGATACGCAGTATTTT. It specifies CASSRTYRQGKTDTQYF.

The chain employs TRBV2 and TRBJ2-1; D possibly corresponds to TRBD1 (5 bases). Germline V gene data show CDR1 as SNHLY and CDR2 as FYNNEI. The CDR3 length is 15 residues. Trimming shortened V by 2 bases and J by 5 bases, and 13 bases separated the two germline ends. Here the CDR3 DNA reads TGTGCCAGCAGTGAACAAGGGGCGTTGAACAATGAGCAGTTCTTC. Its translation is CASSEQGALNNEQFF.

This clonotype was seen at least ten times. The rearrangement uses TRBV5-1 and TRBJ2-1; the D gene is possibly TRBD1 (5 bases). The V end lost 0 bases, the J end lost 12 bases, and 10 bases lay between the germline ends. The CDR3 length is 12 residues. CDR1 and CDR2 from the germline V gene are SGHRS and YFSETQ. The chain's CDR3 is CASSLVAGWQFF. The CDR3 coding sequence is TGCGCCAGCAGCTTGGTGGCAGGGTGGCAGTTCTTC.

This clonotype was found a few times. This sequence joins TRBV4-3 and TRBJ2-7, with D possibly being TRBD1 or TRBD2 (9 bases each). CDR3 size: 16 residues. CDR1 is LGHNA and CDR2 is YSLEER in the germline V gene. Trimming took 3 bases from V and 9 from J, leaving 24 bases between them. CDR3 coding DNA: TGCGCCAGCAGCCAGCTCGGGACAGGGTTAGCGGGAGTGCAGTACTTC. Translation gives CASSQLGTGLAGVQYF.